Here is one TCR beta chain with its context. Its specificity is not known. The J segment lost 5 bases and the V segment lost 1 base, leaving 9 bases of the junction unmatched. The CDR3 covers 16 residues. Germline V gene data show CDR1 as MNHEY and CDR2 as SMNVEV (reference sequence). This entry is derived from a study of T cell responses to AZD1222 COVID-19 vaccine. Notes on the study in general: Just 6 or 7 people given AZD1222 tested seropositive at baseline. Scientists sampled the repertoires only once the peak T cell response had passed.

TCRdb's table, derived via immunoSEQ multiplex PCR, lists solely in-frame clones and lacks some. The sample lists roughly 150,000 clones, 80% to 95% occurring once. The sequences come from peripheral blood, collected on day 0 of AZD1222 vaccination. The clonotype was recovered from an adult in good health. The chain carries TRBV27 and TRBJ2-7, with 9 positions matching TRBD2. The CDR3 DNA reads as TGTGCCAGCAGTTTATGGGTGACTAGCGGAGTCAACGAGCAGTACTTC. This sequence encodes CASSLWVTSGVNEQYF.